Listed here are 15 T cell receptor beta chains from one sample, sequenced in a study of long-term antiretroviral therapy in people with HIV. Survey level was the resolution at which the v3.0 immunoSEQ assay ran. TCRdb keeps only in-frame clones here, not all; method: immunoSEQ multiplex PCR. The repertoire holds over 30,000 clones, with around 83% as singletons. The sequences come from unsorted PBMCs, collected 1 year after starting antiretroviral therapy. The receptors stem from a man aged 18 to 30 with HIV.

CDR3: CASSSESGLEQYF. DNA for the CDR3: TGTGCCAGCAGCTCCGAGAGCGGCTTGGAGCAGTACTTC. The genes are TRBV7-2 and TRBJ2-7; perhaps TRBD2 as D (5 bases). Germline CDR1 and CDR2: SGHTA and FQGNSA. The CDR3 covers 13 residues. Deletions cut 4 bases from V and 7 bases from J, with 14 bases between.

The V gene is TRBV6-1, the J gene TRBJ1-4; 10 positions match TRBD1. The CDR3 has 17 amino acids. J gave up 5 bases and V 2 bases, and 8 bases lay outside the gene matches. CDR1 MNHNS and CDR2 SASEGT come from the germline V gene. The DNA of the CDR3 is TGTGCCAGCAGTGAAACGGACAGGGGGACTCTAAATGAAAAACTGTTTTTT. It specifies CASSETDRGTLNEKLFF.

The chain recombines TRBV28 with TRBJ2-7; no firm D call. Germline V lookup: CDR1 MDHEN, CDR2 SYDVKM. V lost 5 bases, J lost 1 base, and 9 bases lay in between. The CDR3 extends over 13 amino acids. The CDR3 DNA is TGTGCCAGCAGTATATACCTGTCCTACGAGCAGTACTTC. It is translated as CASSIYLSYEQYF.

This chain uses TRBV5-6 with TRBJ1-6; 7 nucleotides agree with TRBD1. Germline V gives CDR1 SGHDT, CDR2 YYEEEE. There are 15 residues in the CDR3. Unmatched junction bases numbered 8, after V lost 0 bases and J lost 11 bases. The CDR3 sequence: CASSLGQGLGAPLHF. The CDR3 DNA reads TGTGCCAGCAGCTTGGGACAGGGTCTCGGAGCACCCCTCCACTTT.

This clone showed up just a few times. CDR3 bases: TGCGCCAGCAGCCTAGGGAGCAGCAACTATGGCTACACCTTC. Residues: CASSLGSSNYGYTF. The chain uses TRBV4-1 and TRBJ1-2, with no clear D. Looked up from germline, CDR1 is MGHRA and CDR2 is YSYEKL. The CDR3 is 14 amino acids. V was shortened by 4 bases and J by 2 bases, with 11 bases between the two germline ends.

This clone was seen only a few times. The chain joins TRBV9 to TRBJ1-1, with a tentative D call TRBD1 (5 bases). CDR1 is SGDLS, CDR2 YYNGEE, per germline. Trimming removed 4 bases from V and 7 bases from J, with 14 bases in between. CDR3 length: 13 amino acids. The CDR3, as DNA: TGTGCCAGCAGCACCACCCCCACAGGTGAAGCTTTCTTT. Its protein product is CASSTTPTGEAFF.

The rearrangement joins TRBV5-1 to TRBJ2-7; D may be TRBD1 (5 bases). The CDR3 is made up of 14 amino acids. The germline CDR1 and CDR2 sequences are SGHRS and YFSETQ. V lost 1 base, J lost 0 bases, and 8 bases lay in between. The CDR3 reads CASSLTGISYEQYF. The CDR3 DNA reads as TGCGCCAGCAGCTTGACAGGAATCTCCTACGAGCAGTACTTC.

Only one count was recorded for this clone. The genes are TRBV25-1 and TRBJ2-1, with D hard to call. The CDR3 runs to 15 residues. Per germline, CDR1 MGHDK and CDR2 SYGVNS. V lost 6 bases and J lost 6, with 18 bases in between. The CDR3 loop reads CASRPTFTRFNEQFF. CDR3 coding DNA: TGTGCCAGCAGGCCCACCTTTACCAGGTTCAATGAGCAGTTCTTC.

The V and J genes are TRBV9 and TRBJ2-7; 8 bases align to TRBD2. V was pared by 3 bases and J by 0 bases, with 11 bases of the junction left unmatched. Per the germline V gene, CDR1 is SGDLS and CDR2 is YYNGEE. This CDR3 has 17 amino acids. The CDR3 DNA sequence: TGTGCCAGCAGCGAAGCCGCTCTAGCGGGCCACTCCTACGAGCAGTACTTC. This sequence encodes CASSEAALAGHSYEQYF. The full variable domain, with the rest looked up from reference TRBV9 and TRBJ2-7, is DSGVTQTPKHLITATGQRVTLRCSPRSGDLSVYWYQQSLDQGLQFLIQYYNGEERAKGNILERFSAQQFPDLHSELNLSSLELGDSALYFCASSEAALAGHSYEQYFGPGTRLTVT.

This clone was detected once. V usage is TRBV9 and J usage is TRBJ1-2, with D perhaps TRBD1 (5 bases). V was shortened by 3 bases and J by 6 bases, with 21 bases between the two germline ends. The CDR3 extends over 16 amino acids. Germline CDR1 SGDLS, CDR2 YYNGEE. The CDR3 here is CASSATPGPPPHGYTF. The CDR3 DNA reads as TGTGCCAGCAGCGCGACACCGGGGCCTCCTCCCCATGGCTACACCTTC.

The V and J genes are TRBV18 and TRBJ2-7; 12 bases are a match to TRBD1. V lost 2 bases and J lost 4; bases outside the gene matches: 3. Germline V gene lookup returns CDR1 KGHSH and CDR2 LQKENI. The CDR3 has 15 amino acids. CDR3 loop: CASSPGTGGGYEQYF. The CDR3 nucleotides are TGTGCCAGCTCACCAGGGACAGGGGGCGGTTACGAGCAGTACTTC.

The chain carries TRBV6-1 and TRBJ1-1; TRBD1 aligns across 8 bases. CDR1 MNHNS and CDR2 SASEGT come from the germline V gene. The CDR3 contains 15 residues. The trim removed 6 bases at V and 0 bases at J, leaving 6 bases unmatched. CDR3 protein: CASRDRDRVNTEAFF. DNA of the CDR3: TGTGCCAGCAGGGACAGGGATAGGGTGAACACTGAAGCTTTCTTT.

This clone is medium-sized by share. This chain joins TRBV19 and TRBJ2-7; possibly TRBD1 for D (5 bases). From germline, CDR1 is LNHDA and CDR2 SQIVND (reference sequence). The CDR3 is made up of 13 amino acids. V lost 2 bases to trimming and J lost 3 bases, with 8 bases between them. For the CDR3, the DNA is TGTGCCAGTAGTATATTAGGGGACTACGAGCAGTACTTC. This translates into CASSILGDYEQYF.

The CDR3 DNA reads as TGCGCCAGCAGCTTGGGACTAGCGGGACAGAACCAAGAGACCCAGTACTTC. Translation gives CASSLGLAGQNQETQYF. The chain couples TRBV5-1 to TRBJ2-5; 11 nucleotides align to TRBD2. The CDR3 extends over 17 amino acids. Germline V gene lookup returns CDR1 SGHRS and CDR2 YFSETQ. Trimming took 0 bases from V and 0 from J; bases not matched to a gene: 4.

The chain is built from TRBV5-6 and TRBJ1-5; possible D gene TRBD1, 6 bases. Per germline, CDR1 SGHDT and CDR2 YYEEEE. The V end was cut by 5 bases, the J end by 6 bases, with 18 bases between. This CDR3 is built from 15 residues. The CDR3, as DNA: TGTGCCAGCAGTTTACAGGGATCTCAGTTTCAGCCCCAGCATTTT. As protein: CASSLQGSQFQPQHF.